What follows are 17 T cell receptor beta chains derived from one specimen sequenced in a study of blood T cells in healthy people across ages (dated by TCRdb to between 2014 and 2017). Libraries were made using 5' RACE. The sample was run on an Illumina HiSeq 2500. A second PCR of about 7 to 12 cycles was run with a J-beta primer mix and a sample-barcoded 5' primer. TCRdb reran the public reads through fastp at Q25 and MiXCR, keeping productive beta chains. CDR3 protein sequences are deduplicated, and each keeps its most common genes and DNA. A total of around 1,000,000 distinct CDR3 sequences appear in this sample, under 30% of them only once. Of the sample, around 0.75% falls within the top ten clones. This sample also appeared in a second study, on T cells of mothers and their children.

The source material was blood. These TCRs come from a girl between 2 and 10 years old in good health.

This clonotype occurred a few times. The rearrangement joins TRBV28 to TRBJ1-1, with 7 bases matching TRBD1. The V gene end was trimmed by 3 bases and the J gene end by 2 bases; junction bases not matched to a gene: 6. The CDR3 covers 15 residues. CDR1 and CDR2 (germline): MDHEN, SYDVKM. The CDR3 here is CASSFPDRSNTEAFF. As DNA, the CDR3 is TGTGCCAGCAGTTTCCCGGACAGGAGTAACACTGAAGCTTTCTTT. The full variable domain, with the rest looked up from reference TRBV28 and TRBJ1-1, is DVKVTQSSRYLVKRTGEKVFLECVQDMDHENMFWYRQDPGLGLRLIYFSYDVKMKEKGDIPEGYSVSREKKERFSLILESASTNQTSMYLCASSFPDRSNTEAFFGQGTRLTVV.

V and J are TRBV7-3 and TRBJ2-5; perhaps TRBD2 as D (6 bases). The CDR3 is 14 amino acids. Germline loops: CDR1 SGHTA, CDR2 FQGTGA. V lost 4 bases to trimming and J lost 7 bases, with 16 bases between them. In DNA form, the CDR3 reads TGTGCCAGCAGCTATGAGGGAGGAATGGGGACCCAGTACTTC. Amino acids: CASSYEGGMGTQYF.

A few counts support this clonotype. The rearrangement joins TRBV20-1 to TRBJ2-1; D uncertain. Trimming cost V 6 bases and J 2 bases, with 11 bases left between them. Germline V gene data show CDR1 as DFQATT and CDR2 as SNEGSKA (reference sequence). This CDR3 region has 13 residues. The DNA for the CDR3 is TGCAGTGCACGTATCTGGGCCTACAATGAGCAGTTCTTC. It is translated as CSARIWAYNEQFF.

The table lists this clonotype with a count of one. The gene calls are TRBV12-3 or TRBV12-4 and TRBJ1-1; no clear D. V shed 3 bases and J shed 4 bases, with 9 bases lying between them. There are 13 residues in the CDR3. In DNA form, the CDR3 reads TGTGCCAGCAGTTTCGGGGAAGCCACTGAAGCTTTCTTT. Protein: CASSFGEATEAFF.

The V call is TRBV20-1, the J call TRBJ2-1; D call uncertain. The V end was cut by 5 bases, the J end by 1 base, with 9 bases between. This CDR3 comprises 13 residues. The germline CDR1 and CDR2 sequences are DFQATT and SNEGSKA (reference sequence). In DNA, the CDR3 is TGCAGTGCTCCGACATCTTCCTACAATGAGCAGTTCTTC. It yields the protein CSAPTSSYNEQFF.

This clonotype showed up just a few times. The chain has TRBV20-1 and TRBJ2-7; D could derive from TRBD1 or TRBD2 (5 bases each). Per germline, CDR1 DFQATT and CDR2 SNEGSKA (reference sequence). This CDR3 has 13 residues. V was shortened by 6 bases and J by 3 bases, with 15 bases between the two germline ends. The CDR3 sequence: CSAGRDGFYEQYF. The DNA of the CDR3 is TGCAGTGCAGGACGGGACGGTTTCTACGAGCAGTACTTC.

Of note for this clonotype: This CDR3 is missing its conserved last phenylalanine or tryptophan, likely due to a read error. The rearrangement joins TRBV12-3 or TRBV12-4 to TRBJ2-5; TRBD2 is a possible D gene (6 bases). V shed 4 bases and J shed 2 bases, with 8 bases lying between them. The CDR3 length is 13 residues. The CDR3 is CASSSRGQETQYS. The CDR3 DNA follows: TGTGCCAGCAGTTCTCGGGGGCAAGAGACCCAGTACTCC.

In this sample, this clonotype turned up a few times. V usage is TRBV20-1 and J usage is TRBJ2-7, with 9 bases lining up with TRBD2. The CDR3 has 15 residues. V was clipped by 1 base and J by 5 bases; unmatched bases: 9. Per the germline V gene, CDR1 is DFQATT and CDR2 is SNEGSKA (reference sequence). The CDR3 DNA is TGCAGTGCTAGAGGGTCGGCGGGAGGGTCCCACGAGCAGTACTTC. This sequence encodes CSARGSAGGSHEQYF.

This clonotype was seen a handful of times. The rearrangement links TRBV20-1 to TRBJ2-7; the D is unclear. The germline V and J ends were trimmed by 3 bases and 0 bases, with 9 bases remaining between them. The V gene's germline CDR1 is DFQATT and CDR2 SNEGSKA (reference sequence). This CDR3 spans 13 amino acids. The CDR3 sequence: CSARRTNSYEQYF. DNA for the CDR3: TGCAGTGCTAGGAGGACCAACTCCTACGAGCAGTACTTC.

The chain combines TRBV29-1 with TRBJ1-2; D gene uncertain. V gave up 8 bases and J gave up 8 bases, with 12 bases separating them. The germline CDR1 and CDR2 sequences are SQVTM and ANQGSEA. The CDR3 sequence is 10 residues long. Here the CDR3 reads CSFRIWGYTF. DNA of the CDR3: TGCAGCTTTCGGATATGGGGCTACACCTTC.

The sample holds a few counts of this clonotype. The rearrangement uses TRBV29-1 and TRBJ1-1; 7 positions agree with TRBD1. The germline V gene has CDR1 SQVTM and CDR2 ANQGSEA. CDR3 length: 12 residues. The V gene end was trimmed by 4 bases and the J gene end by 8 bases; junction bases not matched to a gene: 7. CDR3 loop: CSVVVRGVEAFF. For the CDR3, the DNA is TGCAGCGTTGTTGTCAGGGGGGTCGAAGCTTTCTTT.

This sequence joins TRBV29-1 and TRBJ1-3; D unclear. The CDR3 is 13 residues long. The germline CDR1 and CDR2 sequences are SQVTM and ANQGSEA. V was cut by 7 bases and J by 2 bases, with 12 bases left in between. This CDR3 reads CSAAADPGNTIYF. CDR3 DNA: TGCAGCGCTGCAGCCGACCCTGGAAACACCATATATTTT.

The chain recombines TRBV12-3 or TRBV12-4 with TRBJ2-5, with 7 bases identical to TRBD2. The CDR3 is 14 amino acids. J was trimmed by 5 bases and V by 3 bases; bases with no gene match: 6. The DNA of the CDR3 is TGTGCCAGCAGTTTGCGGGAGATGTCGGAGACCCAGTACTTC. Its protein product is CASSLREMSETQYF.

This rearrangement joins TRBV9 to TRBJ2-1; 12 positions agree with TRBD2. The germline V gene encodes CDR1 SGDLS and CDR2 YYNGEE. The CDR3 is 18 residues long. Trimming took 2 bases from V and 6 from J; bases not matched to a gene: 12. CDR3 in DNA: TGTGCCAGCAGCGTGGCACCTCATCTAGCGGGGGGGGTCAATGAGCAGTTCTTC. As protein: CASSVAPHLAGGVNEQFF.

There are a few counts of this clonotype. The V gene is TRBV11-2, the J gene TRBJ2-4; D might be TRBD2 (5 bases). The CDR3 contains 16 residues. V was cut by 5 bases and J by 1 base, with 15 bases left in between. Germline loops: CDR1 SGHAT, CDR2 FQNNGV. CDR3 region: CASSHSGKMAKNIQYF. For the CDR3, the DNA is TGTGCCAGCAGCCACAGCGGAAAGATGGCCAAAAACATTCAGTACTTC.

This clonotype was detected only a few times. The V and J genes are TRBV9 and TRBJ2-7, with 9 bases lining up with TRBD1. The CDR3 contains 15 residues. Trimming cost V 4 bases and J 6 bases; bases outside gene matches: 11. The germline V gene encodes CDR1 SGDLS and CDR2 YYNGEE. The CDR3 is CASSPYPGTGFEQYF. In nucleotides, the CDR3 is TGTGCCAGCAGCCCCTACCCCGGGACAGGGTTCGAGCAGTACTTC.

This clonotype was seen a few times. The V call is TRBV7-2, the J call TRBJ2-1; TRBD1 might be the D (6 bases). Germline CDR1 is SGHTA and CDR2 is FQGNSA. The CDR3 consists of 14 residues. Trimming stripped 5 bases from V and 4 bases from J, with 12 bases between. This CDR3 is CASSPRQVYNEQFF. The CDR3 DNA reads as TGTGCCAGCAGCCCACGACAGGTTTACAATGAGCAGTTCTTC.